A single sample is the source of the 28 T cell receptor beta chains below, sequenced in a study of T cell responses to AZD1222 COVID-19 vaccine. Assay: immunoSEQ multiplex PCR; the TCRdb copy retains only in-frame clones and omits some. The profile shows about 57,000 clones, approximately 84% of them singletons. Sequenced here: peripheral blood, sampled on day 0 of AZD1222 vaccination. These receptors originate from an adult in good health.

V and J are TRBV24-1 and TRBJ1-1; D gene uncertain. V was trimmed by 6 bases and J by 4 bases, leaving 17 bases between them. Germline-derived CDR1 and CDR2 are KGHDR and SFDVKD. This CDR3 comprises 15 residues. The CDR3 bases are TGTGCCACCAGTCGAGGCGAGTCCCCGCGCACTGAAGCTTTCTTT. Its translation is CATSRGESPRTEAFF.

This chain's CDR3 is CASRYRGTDGRGYTF. The CDR3 bases are TGTGCCAGCAGATACAGAGGGACAGACGGTAGGGGCTACACCTTC. The chain employs TRBV6-5 and TRBJ1-2, with TRBD1 matching 7 bases. V lost 6 bases, J lost 8 bases, and 15 bases stayed unmatched. The germline V gene encodes CDR1 MNHEY and CDR2 SVGAGI. The length of the CDR3 is 15 residues.

This clone was seen just once. This chain joins TRBV6-1 and TRBJ2-7; D may match TRBD1 or TRBD2 (6 bases each). The CDR3 consists of 13 residues. Trimming took off 3 bases at V and 5 bases at J, with 11 bases between the two ends. CDR1 is MNHNS and CDR2 is SASEGT in the germline V gene. The CDR3 DNA reads as TGTGCCAGCAGTGATGGAAGGGGGGACGAGCAGTACTTC. Protein: CASSDGRGDEQYF.

The chain recombines TRBV27 with TRBJ2-1, with 10 bases aligning to TRBD2. CDR1 and CDR2 (germline): MNHEY, SMNVEV (reference sequence). V trimming: 5 bases; J trimming: 8 bases; junction bases outside the gene matches: 6. This CDR3 has 14 amino acids. The CDR3 DNA is TGTGCCAGCAGTGGGTCTAGCGGGAGTCATGAGCAGTTCTTC. Its translation is CASSGSSGSHEQFF.

This chain links TRBV9 with TRBJ1-3; 7 bases fit TRBD1. The CDR3 contains 16 residues. Germline CDR1 SGDLS, CDR2 YYNGEE. V dropped 0 bases and J dropped 4; count of bases not matched to a gene: 7. CDR3 region: CASSVAVQGLGNTIYF. As DNA, the CDR3 is TGTGCCAGCAGCGTAGCTGTACAGGGGTTAGGAAACACCATATATTTT.

The CDR3 bases are TGTGCCAGCAGTGAAGTCGATCCGGTCTTACTGAACACTGAAGCTTTCTTT. Translation gives CASSEVDPVLLNTEAFF. The genes are TRBV2 and TRBJ1-1; D is ambiguous. The CDR3 sequence is 17 residues long. Per germline, CDR1 SNHLY and CDR2 FYNNEI. V lost 1 base and J 0 bases, leaving 15 bases between the germline ends.

The V and J genes are TRBV18 and TRBJ1-4; 12 nucleotides line up with TRBD1. The CDR3 runs 19 residues. The germline V gene has CDR1 KGHSH and CDR2 LQKENI. The J segment lost 10 bases and the V segment lost 3 bases, leaving 18 bases of the junction unmatched. CDR3 nucleotide sequence: TGTGCCAGCTCACCTAATGCGGGACAGGGGGCAGGAGGAATCGGAAAACTGTTTTTT. Its protein is CASSPNAGQGAGGIGKLFF.

J is TRBJ2-2 and V is TRBV9, with TRBD2 identical over 13 bases. J lost 7 bases, V lost 3 bases, and 3 bases had no gene match. CDR1 and CDR2 from the germline V gene are SGDLS and YYNGEE. There are 15 residues in the CDR3. The CDR3 region has the DNA TGTGCCAGCAGCGGGACTAGCGGGAGTATCGGGGAGCTGTTTTTT. Translated: CASSGTSGSIGELFF.

V and J are TRBV30 and TRBJ1-2, with a weak D call TRBD1 (5 bases). In germline, CDR1 is GTSNPN, CDR2 SVGIG (reference sequence). The V end was cut by 4 bases, the J end by 5 bases, with 11 bases between. The CDR3 is made up of 12 amino acids. The CDR3 sequence is CAWTPGGYGYTF. The CDR3 DNA reads as TGTGCCTGGACCCCGGGGGGGTATGGCTACACCTTC.

V is TRBV27 and J is TRBJ1-5; D is ambiguous. Germline V lookup: CDR1 MNHEY, CDR2 SMNVEV (reference sequence). V was pared by 2 bases and J by 2 bases, with 4 bases between. The CDR3 is 13 amino acids. CDR3 bases: TGTGCCAGCAGTTTAATCCGCAATCAGCCCCAGCATTTT. It encodes CASSLIRNQPQHF.

The J gene is TRBJ2-1, the V gene TRBV19, with D perhaps matching TRBD2 (6 bases). Between the trimmed V and J ends, which lost 5 bases and 7 bases, there was a span of 15 bases. The CDR3 extends over 14 amino acids. Germline lookup yields CDR1 LNHDA and CDR2 SQIVND (reference sequence). The CDR3 loop is CASSGRGKANEQFF. In nucleotides, the CDR3 is TGTGCCAGTAGTGGGCGGGGAAAGGCAAATGAGCAGTTCTTC.

The chain employs TRBV7-6 and TRBJ2-7; 9 positions match TRBD2. From germline, CDR1 is SGHVS and CDR2 FNYEAQ. With V trimmed by 5 bases and J by 4 bases, 9 bases remained unmatched. This CDR3 is 15 amino acids long. The CDR3 protein is CASSIRLAATYEQYF. The CDR3 nucleotides read TGTGCCAGCAGCATCAGACTAGCGGCCACTTACGAGCAGTACTTC.

The genes are TRBV28 and TRBJ2-7; 15 nucleotides line up with TRBD2. This CDR3 is built from 14 residues. Trimming cost V 5 bases and J 6 bases; bases outside gene matches: 2. Germline-derived CDR1 and CDR2 are MDHEN and SYDVKM. CDR3: CASSLGLAGGEQYF. The CDR3 DNA reads TGTGCCAGCAGTCTGGGACTAGCGGGAGGCGAGCAGTACTTC.

This sequence joins TRBV30 and TRBJ2-3; 12 nucleotides line up with TRBD2. This CDR3 contains 14 residues. J was trimmed by 3 bases and V by 4 bases; bases with no gene match: 2. CDR1 is GTSNPN and CDR2 is SVGIG in the germline V gene (reference sequence). The CDR3 loop is CAWTSGRVTDTQYF. The CDR3 DNA reads as TGTGCCTGGACTAGCGGGAGGGTTACAGATACGCAGTATTTT.

The rearrangement uses TRBV28 and TRBJ2-3, with 10 bases lining up with TRBD2. V lost 8 bases and J lost 2; bases outside the gene matches: 7. Per the germline V gene, CDR1 is MDHEN and CDR2 is SYDVKM. This CDR3 is 15 amino acids long. The chain's CDR3 is CASPPSGSLTDTQYF. The DNA of the CDR3 is TGTGCCAGCCCCCCTAGCGGGAGCCTCACAGATACGCAGTATTTT.

CDR3 sequence reads: CASSLSPRYEQYF. CDR3 in DNA: TGTGCCAGCAGCTTATCACCTCGCTACGAGCAGTACTTC. V is TRBV11-2 and J is TRBJ2-7; no clear D gene. The germline V and J ends were trimmed by 2 bases and 3 bases, with 8 bases remaining between them. The CDR3 contains 13 residues. The germline V gene encodes CDR1 SGHAT and CDR2 FQNNGV.

This clone showed up just once. The gene calls are TRBV7-2 and TRBJ2-7; D might be TRBD2 (6 bases). CDR1 SGHTA and CDR2 FQGNSA come from the germline V gene. This CDR3 comprises 13 residues. The germline V and J ends were trimmed by 3 bases and 3 bases, with 9 bases remaining between them. This chain's CDR3 is CASSFGEDYEQYF. DNA for the CDR3: TGTGCCAGCAGCTTCGGGGAGGACTACGAGCAGTACTTC.

The chain employs TRBV20-1 and TRBJ2-3; the D is unclear. Germline V CDR1 and CDR2: DFQATT, SNEGSKA (reference sequence). Between the trimmed V and J ends, which lost 3 bases and 0 bases, there was a span of 16 bases. The CDR3 totals 16 residues. The CDR3 loop is CSASTAASMSTDTQYF. CDR3 sequence (DNA): TGCAGTGCTAGTACGGCAGCCTCAATGAGCACAGATACGCAGTATTTT.

The V and J genes are TRBV11-3 and TRBJ2-2; D possibly corresponds to TRBD1 (5 bases). V was trimmed by 7 bases and J by 3 bases, leaving 12 bases between them. The CDR3 has 14 residues. CDR1 and CDR2 from the germline V gene are SGHNT and YENEEA. For the CDR3, the DNA is TGTGCCAGCAAGGGGTTTTCGGACACCGGGGAGCTGTTTTTT. It codes for CASKGFSDTGELFF.

This sequence joins TRBV27 and TRBJ2-7; D is tentatively TRBD1 or TRBD2 (5 bases each). Germline values: CDR1 MNHEY, CDR2 SMNVEV (reference sequence). The germline V and J ends were trimmed by 7 bases and 0 bases, with 16 bases remaining between them. The CDR3 contains 15 residues. The DNA for the CDR3 is TGTGCCAGCAACATACCGGGACCGAGCTCCTACGAGCAGTACTTC. Its protein product is CASNIPGPSSYEQYF.

The chain combines TRBV3-1 (or the pseudogene TRBV3-2) with TRBJ1-1, with 8 nucleotides matching TRBD1. The CDR3 has 17 residues. V shed 1 base, J shed 2 bases, and the junction held 9 bases outside the gene matches. CDR1 and CDR2 from the germline V gene are LGHDT and YNNKEL (reference sequence). The CDR3 DNA reads as TGTGCCAGCAGCCAAGGGACCGGGACAGGCTATAACACTGAAGCTTTCTTT. Amino acids: CASSQGTGTGYNTEAFF.

The CDR3 DNA reads TGTGCCAGCAGTTTATCTCCGTCTAGCGGGAGAAGAGAGACCCAGTACTTC. This encodes CASSLSPSSGRRETQYF. V is TRBV28 and J is TRBJ2-5, with TRBD2 identical over 10 bases. V shed 1 base and J 4 bases; nucleotides not matched to a gene: 9. Per germline, CDR1 MDHEN and CDR2 SYDVKM. This CDR3 comprises 17 residues.

This chain joins TRBV6-4 and TRBJ1-1, with 9 bases lining up with TRBD1. Germline CDR1 reads MRHNA; CDR2 reads SNTAGT. The CDR3 covers 13 residues. J lost 3 bases, V lost 4 bases, and 0 bases had no gene match. The CDR3, as DNA: TGTGCCAGCAGTGGACAGGGGGACACTGAAGCTTTCTTT. It yields the protein CASSGQGDTEAFF.

The gene calls are TRBV18 and TRBJ1-2, with a possible D match to TRBD1 (6 bases). Germline-derived CDR1 and CDR2 are KGHSH and LQKENI. The V end lost 2 bases, the J end lost 4 bases, and 23 bases lay between the germline ends. This CDR3 has 18 residues. The CDR3 DNA reads as TGTGCCAGCTCACCAAACGGACAGTCTCCTCTGGATCCCTATGGCTACACCTTC. This codes for CASSPNGQSPLDPYGYTF.

The chain links TRBV18 to TRBJ1-6; 11 bases agree with TRBD1. Germline CDR1 KGHSH, CDR2 LQKENI. V lost 1 base and J lost 10; bases outside the gene matches: 3. CDR3 length: 15 residues. CDR3 bases: TGTGCCAGCTCACCACAGGGGACAGGGGGATCACCCCTCCACTTT. As protein: CASSPQGTGGSPLHF.

This chain uses TRBV29-1 with TRBJ2-2; D gene unclear. V lost 2 bases and J 4 bases, leaving 11 bases between the germline ends. This CDR3 has 14 amino acids. Germline V gives CDR1 SQVTM, CDR2 ANQGSEA. The DNA for the CDR3 is TGCAGCGTTGAACCCAGTTTGGGCACCGGGGAGCTGTTTTTT. Translation: CSVEPSLGTGELFF.

V is TRBV6-5 and J is TRBJ2-3; D unresolved. The CDR3 extends over 14 amino acids. The V and J ends lost 6 bases and 0 bases respectively, with 10 bases between them. Germline assignment: CDR1 MNHEY and CDR2 SVGAGI. CDR3 sequence: CASSGPWSTDTQYF. CDR3 DNA: TGTGCCAGCAGCGGGCCTTGGAGCACAGATACGCAGTATTTT.

This clone has a single count. The chain links TRBV3-1 (or the pseudogene TRBV3-2) to TRBJ2-1, with 9 bases matching TRBD2. CDR1 and CDR2 from the germline V gene are LGHDT and YNNKEL (reference sequence). CDR3 length: 17 residues. V dropped 1 base and J dropped 4; count of bases not matched to a gene: 8. The CDR3 protein is CASSQVVTSGRYNEQFF. The CDR3 DNA sequence: TGTGCCAGCAGCCAAGTCGTTACTAGCGGGCGGTACAATGAGCAGTTCTTC.